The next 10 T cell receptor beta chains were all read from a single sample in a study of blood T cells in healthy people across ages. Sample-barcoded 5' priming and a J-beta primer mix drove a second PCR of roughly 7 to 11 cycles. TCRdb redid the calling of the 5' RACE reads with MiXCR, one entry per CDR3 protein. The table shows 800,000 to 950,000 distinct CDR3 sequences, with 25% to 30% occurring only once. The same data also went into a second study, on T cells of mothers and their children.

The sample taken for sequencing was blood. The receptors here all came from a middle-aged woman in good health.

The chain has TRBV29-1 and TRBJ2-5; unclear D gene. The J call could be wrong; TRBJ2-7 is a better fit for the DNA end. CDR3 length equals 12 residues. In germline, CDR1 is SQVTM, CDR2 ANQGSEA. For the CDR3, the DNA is TGCAGCGTTGCTGATGGGCCCGGCGAGCAGTACTTC. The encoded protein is CSVADGPGEQYF.

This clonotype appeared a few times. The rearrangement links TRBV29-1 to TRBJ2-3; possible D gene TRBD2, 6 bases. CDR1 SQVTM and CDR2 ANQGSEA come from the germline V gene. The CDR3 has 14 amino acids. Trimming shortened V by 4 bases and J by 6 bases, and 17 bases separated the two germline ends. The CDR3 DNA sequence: TGCAGCGTTGCGGTTGGAGGGAGAGGGGATACGCAGTATTTT. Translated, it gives CSVAVGGRGDTQYF.

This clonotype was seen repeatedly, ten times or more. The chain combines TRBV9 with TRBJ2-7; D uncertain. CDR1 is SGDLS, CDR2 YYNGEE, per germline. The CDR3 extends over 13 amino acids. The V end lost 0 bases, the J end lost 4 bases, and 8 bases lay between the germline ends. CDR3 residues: CASSVGAEYEQYF. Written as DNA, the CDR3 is TGTGCCAGCAGCGTAGGTGCAGAATACGAGCAGTACTTC.

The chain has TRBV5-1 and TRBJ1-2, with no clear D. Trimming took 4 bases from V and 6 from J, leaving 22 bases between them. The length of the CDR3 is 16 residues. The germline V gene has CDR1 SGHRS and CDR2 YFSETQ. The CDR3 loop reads CASSHGYTDSKDGYTF. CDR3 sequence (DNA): TGCGCCAGCAGCCACGGTTATACCGACTCTAAGGATGGCTACACCTTC.

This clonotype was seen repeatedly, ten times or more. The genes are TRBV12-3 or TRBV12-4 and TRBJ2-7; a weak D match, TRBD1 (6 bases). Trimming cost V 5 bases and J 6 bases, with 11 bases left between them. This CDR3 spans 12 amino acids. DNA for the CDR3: TGTGCCAGCAGTGACAGGTCTTTCGAGCAGTACTTC. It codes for CASSDRSFEQYF.

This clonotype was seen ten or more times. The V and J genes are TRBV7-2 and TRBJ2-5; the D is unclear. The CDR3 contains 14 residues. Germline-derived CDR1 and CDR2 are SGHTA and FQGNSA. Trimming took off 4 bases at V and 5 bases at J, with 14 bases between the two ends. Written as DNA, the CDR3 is TGTGCCAGCAGCTCCTGGCGTGGGTGGGAGACCCAGTACTTC. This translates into CASSSWRGWETQYF.

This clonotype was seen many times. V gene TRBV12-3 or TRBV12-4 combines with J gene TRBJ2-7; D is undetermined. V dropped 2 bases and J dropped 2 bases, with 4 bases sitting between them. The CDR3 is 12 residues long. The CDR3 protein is CASSLSPYEQYF. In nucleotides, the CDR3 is TGTGCCAGCAGTTTATCCCCCTACGAGCAGTACTTC.

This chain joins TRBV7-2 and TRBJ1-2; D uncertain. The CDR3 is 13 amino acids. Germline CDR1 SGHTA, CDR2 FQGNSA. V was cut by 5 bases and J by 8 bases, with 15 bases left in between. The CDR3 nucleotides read TGTGCCAGCAGCCGAGACGGGGTGGGAGGCTACACCTTC. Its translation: CASSRDGVGGYTF.

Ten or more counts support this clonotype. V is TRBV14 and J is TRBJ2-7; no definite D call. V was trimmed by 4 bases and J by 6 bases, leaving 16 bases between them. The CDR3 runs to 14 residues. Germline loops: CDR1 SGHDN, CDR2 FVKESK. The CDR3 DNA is TGTGCCAGCAGCCCCCCCGGTGTCGTCATCGAGCAGTACTTC. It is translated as CASSPPGVVIEQYF.

CDR3 in amino acids: CASSLAPGGYTF. Here the CDR3 DNA reads TGTGCCAGCAGTTTAGCTCCTGGCGGCTACACCTTC. The V and J genes are TRBV28 and TRBJ1-2; no definite D call. The length of the CDR3 is 12 residues. The germline V and J ends were trimmed by 2 bases and 8 bases, with 9 bases remaining between them. Germline V gene data show CDR1 as MDHEN and CDR2 as SYDVKM.